The sequence of this T cell receptor (beta chain) was determined in a study of identical twins (dated by TCRdb to 2016 to 2017). Looking at the study overall: To test whether fetal clonotypes persist, this study deep-sequenced TCR alpha and beta repertoires from monozygotic twins, from unrelated adults of various ages, and from cord blood. Replicate twin experiments were performed at different times using different library preparation protocols to rule out contamination. Findings and caveats that apply to the study as a whole: Recombination models systematically underestimated out-of-frame TCR alpha sharing in monozygotic twins but agreed with sharing between unrelated individuals. Zero-insertion analyses could be partly confounded by invariant T cells such as MAIT and iNKT, though diverse VJ usage argued against such confounding for most clonotypes. Because the same donors could not be followed over many years, the conclusions depended on cross-sectional statistical analysis. Fewer insertions were carried by abundant cord blood beta clonotypes, a similar but weaker trend appeared in young adult naive repertoires, and no such trend appeared in memory repertoires. Compared with coincidental sharing between unrelated individuals, an excess of low generation-probability sequences was observed among out-of-frame TCR alpha sequences shared between twins. In beta out-of-frame sequences, excess twin sharing was weaker, because having fewer shared sequences lowered the signal-to-noise ratio.

This clonotype was seen more than once but under ten times. Which antigen it targets is not known. The input lacks base qualities; no much larger clone sits a single base away. The method was 5' RACE. TCRdb names Illumina HiSeq 2000 as the instrument used. A universal primer binding site was added through template switching, and the final cDNA carried a unique molecular identifier so that TCR cDNA molecules could be counted accurately. First-strand cDNA for TCR alpha and beta chains was synthesized from specific primers in the conserved constant-segment region. To control for contamination, every cDNA library carried two barcodes: a SMART-Mk sample barcode plus Illumina barcodes. Two successive PCR steps introduced TruSeq adapter sequences along with Illumina sample barcodes. Sequencing of the TCR alpha and beta cDNA libraries was done on the Illumina HiSeq platform using custom primers. On the study's bioinformatics: Unique molecular identifiers were extracted from raw reads with MiGEC, and CDR3 positions were determined with MiXCR. For each individual, recombination models were inferred using an EM algorithm with the repgenHMM and IGoR tools. Shared clonotypes were analyzed with the tcR package in R, and sharing was normalized by the product of cloneset sizes. To study raw recombination free of thymic and clonal selection effects, out-of-frame nonproductive sequences were analyzed. TCRdb's own reprocessing of the public reads used fastp at Q25 and MiXCR and kept productive beta chains. Merged by CDR3 protein, the rows form single entries marked with the most common genes and DNA. The V and J calls come from TCRdb's annotation, not from the publication. For this sample there are under 900,000 distinct CDR3 sequences; about 20% appear just once. Around 13% of the sample comes from the top ten.

Every donor in the study was a healthy Caucasian. The twin cohort comprised three pairs of female monozygotic twins, all aged roughly 18 to 29 years. Peripheral blood mononuclear cells were the source from which RNA for the TCR libraries was isolated. A further study also used this sample, focusing on T cells expressing NK-cell markers. The second investigation adds: In sorted CD3+CD56+NKG2C+, CD3+CD56+NKG2C- and CD3+CD56-NKG2C+ T-cell subsets from roughly 8 donors, TCR beta-chain repertoires were profiled. Among the eight sequenced donors, only one was HCMV-seronegative, while the other seven were HCMV-seropositive. To restrict sorting to alphabetaTCR-expressing T cells, an anti-gammadeltaTCR antibody was added in several experiments. In five to seven donors, the dominant CD3+CD56+NKG2C+ clonotypes were found to rank among the top 10 CD8+ clonotypes and to make up 1.0-7.0% of CD8+ T cells. Those dominant clonotypes were again the most abundant among CD3+CD56-NKG2C+ cells in a few donors, at roughly 25-65%. Whether the expanded NKG2C-expressing T cell clones were specific for HCMV antigens was left unclear. The study sequenced eight donors, all healthy volunteers chosen at random: three men and five women. HCMV-specific IgG was detected in serum with a commercial ELISA kit to determine HCMV serostatus. Bulk peripheral blood T-cell repertoires were additionally sequenced from unsorted PBMC for about 6 donors. MIGEC was used to demultiplex reads and group reads by UMI, and MiTCR was used to assemble and quantify clonotypes. Only TCR cDNA sequences supported by at least two reads were kept to exclude erroneous sequences. The tcR package was used for downstream repertoire analysis, and clonotypes were matched across fractions by CDR3 nucleotide sequence plus V segment. VDJmatch was used to annotate antigen specificity against VDJdb, with one amino acid substitution in CDR3 allowed.

The receptor comes from a woman between 18 and 30 years old in good health. The sequenced material came from PBMCs.

The sequenced DNA: TGTGCCAGCAGCGTAAGGGGTGGTAATTCACCCCTCCACTTT. The encoded protein is CASSVRGGNSPLHF. The chain joins TRBV9 to TRBJ1-6; a tentative D match to TRBD1 spans 5 bases. V sheds 1 base and J sheds 6 bases, leaving 8 bases between their ends. From its cysteine to its phenylalanine, the CDR3 spans 14 amino acids. CDR3 DNA only is kept here, 42 bases in frame from base 1. The CDR1 and CDR2 encoded by the germline V gene are SGDLS and YYNGEE.